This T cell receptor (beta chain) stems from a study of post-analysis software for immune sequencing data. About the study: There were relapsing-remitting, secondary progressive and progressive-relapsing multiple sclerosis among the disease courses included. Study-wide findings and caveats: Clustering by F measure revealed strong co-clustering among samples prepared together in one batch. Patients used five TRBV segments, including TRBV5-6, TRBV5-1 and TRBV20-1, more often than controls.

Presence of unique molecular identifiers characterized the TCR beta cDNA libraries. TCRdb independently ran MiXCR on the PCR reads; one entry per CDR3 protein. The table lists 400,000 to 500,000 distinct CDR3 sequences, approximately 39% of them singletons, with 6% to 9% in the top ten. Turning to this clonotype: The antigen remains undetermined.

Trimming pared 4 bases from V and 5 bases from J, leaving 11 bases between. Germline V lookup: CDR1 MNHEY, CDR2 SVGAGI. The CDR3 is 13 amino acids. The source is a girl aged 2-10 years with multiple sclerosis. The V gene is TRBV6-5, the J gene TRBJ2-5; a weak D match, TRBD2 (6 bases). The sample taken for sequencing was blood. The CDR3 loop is CASSWGVYETQYF. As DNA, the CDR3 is TGTGCCAGCAGTTGGGGGGTATATGAGACCCAGTACTTC.